In its sample, the clone carrying this T cell receptor beta chain was seen once. TCRdb's copy holds only in-frame clones and misses some; the assay was immunoSEQ multiplex PCR. The profile shows 70,000 or so clones, 85% to 90% of them singletons. The data are from a study of blood T cell repertoires in COVID-19. CDR1 and CDR2 (germline): LNHDA, SQIVND (reference sequence). J was trimmed by 2 bases and V by 5 bases; bases with no gene match: 3. The CDR3 totals 14 residues. This sequence was found in a man aged 80 or over with acute or convalescent COVID-19. The chain carries TRBV19 and TRBJ2-1; 7 nucleotides align to TRBD1. The sequencing input was peripheral blood. This chain's CDR3 is CASSRDRPYNEQFF. In DNA form, the CDR3 reads TGTGCCAGTAGTCGGGACAGACCCTACAATGAGCAGTTCTTC.